The T cell receptor (beta chain) described here comes from a study of cytomegalovirus exposure and HLA in healthy donors. Germline CDR1 and CDR2: SGHTA and FQGNSA. CDR3 size: 16 residues. J was trimmed by 0 bases and V by 5 bases; bases with no gene match: 9. Clones were read by immunoSEQ multiplex PCR, and TCRdb kept only the in-frame ones, dropping some. The sample lists 130,000 or so clones; approximately 81% were seen once. The clonotype was recovered from a woman aged 30 to 39 in good health and CMV-seronegative. V is TRBV7-2 and J is TRBJ1-2; 7 bases match TRBD1. Material for sequencing was PBMCs. CDR3 loop: CASSPGGGQANYGYTF. CDR3 coding DNA: TGTGCCAGCAGCCCCGGGGGAGGACAGGCTAACTATGGCTACACCTTC.